This TCR beta chain originates from a study of cytomegalovirus exposure and HLA in healthy donors. Notes on this clone: At one end the junction does not follow the germline gene, possibly because of a read error.

Primers for the PCR totalled 60 Vbeta and 13 Jbeta. Assay: immunoSEQ multiplex PCR; the TCRdb copy retains only in-frame clones and omits some. The top ten clones hold about 2% of a sample with about 170,000 clones, around 85% of them seen once. This CDR3 has 16 amino acids. Germline V CDR1 and CDR2: SEHNR, FQNEAQ (reference sequence). The chain combines TRBV7-9 with TRBJ2-7; possible D gene TRBD1, 6 bases. The clonotype originates from a male donor in good health and CMV-seronegative. The sequenced material came from PBMCs. The CDR3 loop is CSSSLRAGATRDEQYF. The CDR3 nucleotides read TGTTCCAGCAGCTTAAGGGCAGGGGCTACTCGAGACGAGCAGTACTTC.